This TCR beta chain was captured in a study of control samples from healthy donors and cancer patients (dated by TCRdb to 2018 to 2021). V lost 1 base and J lost 8 bases; the stretch between them is 6 bases long. CDR1 and CDR2 were assigned from the germline V gene (reference sequence) as SEHNR and FQNEAQ. CDR3 length: 12 amino acids, cysteine to phenylalanine. The only DNA kept is the CDR3, 36 bases in frame from the first base. This clone was seen only a few times. No antigen is known for it. No quality values exist for individual bases; no much larger clone is one base distant. The library came from the immunoSEQ multiplex PCR assay. Not all clones reach the TCRdb copy of this immuneACCESS table, which keeps in-frame sequences only. Checked studies attribute under half of the gap to unresolved V genes and leave the rest unexplained. Within this sample are about 80,000 clones, with roughly 86% of them counted one time only. The ten largest make up 5.5% to 7% of the sample.

The clonotype was recovered from a man aged 50 to 60 in good health. The sample comprised blood. The V gene is TRBV7-9 and the J gene is TRBJ1-5; the D gene assignment is ambiguous. The CDR3 protein: CASSLGWEPQHF. The base sequence is TGTGCCAGCAGCTTAGGTTGGGAGCCCCAGCATTTT. The reference TRBV7-9 and TRBJ1-5 proteins fill in what lies around the CDR3, so the full variable domain reads DTGVSQNPRHKITKRGQNVTFRCDPISEHNRLYWYRQTLGQGPEFLTYFQNEAQLEKSRLLSDRFSAERPKGSFSTLEIQRTEQGDSAMYLCASSLGWEPQHFGDGTRLSIL.